Ten or more counts support the clone carrying this T cell receptor beta chain. The authors sorted naive CD8 T cells as CD8+CD4-CCR7+CD45RA+. These data originate in a study of molecular identifiers for immune sequencing clone quantification. Study overall: Five portions were made in replicates from RNA of roughly 20,000 or 100,000 naive CD8 cells, and four underwent sequencing.

TCRdb processed the PCR reads anew with MiXCR; each CDR3 protein has one entry. Of 65,000 to 70,000 distinct CDR3 sequences listed, 15% to 20% are singletons. CDR3 size: 17 residues. V gave up 3 bases and J gave up 2 bases, with 22 bases separating them. CDR1 and CDR2 (germline): DFQATT, SNEGSKA (reference sequence). This chain connects TRBV20-1 to TRBJ2-5, with D perhaps TRBD2 (5 bases). The clonotype was recovered from a human donor in good health. Some libraries in this study had Jurkat cell RNA spiked in. Sequenced material: naive CD8+ T cells from blood, with Jurkat cell RNA spiked in. Subset in this sample: FACS-sorted CD8+CD4-CCR7+CD45RA+ naive T cells. CDR3 nucleotide sequence: TGCAGTGCTAGGCCCCGGGAAACAAGGACCTATCAAGAGACCCAGTACTTC. Translation gives CSARPRETRTYQETQYF.